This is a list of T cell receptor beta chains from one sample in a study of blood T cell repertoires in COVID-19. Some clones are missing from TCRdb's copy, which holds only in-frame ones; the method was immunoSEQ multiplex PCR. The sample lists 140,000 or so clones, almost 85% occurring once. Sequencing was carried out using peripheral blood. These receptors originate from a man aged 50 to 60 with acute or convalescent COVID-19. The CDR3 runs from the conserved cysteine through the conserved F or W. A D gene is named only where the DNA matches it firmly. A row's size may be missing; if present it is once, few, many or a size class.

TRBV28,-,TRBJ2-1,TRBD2,TGTGCCAGCAGTTTGGGTGGACTAGCGGGAGGGAATGAGCAGTTCTTC,CASSLGGLAGGNEQFF
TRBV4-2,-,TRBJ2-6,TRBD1,TGTGCCAGCAGCCTCGGACAGGGTAGATTGAATGGGGCCAACGTCCTGACTTTC,CASSLGQGRLNGANVLTF
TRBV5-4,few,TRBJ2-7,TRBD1,TGTGCCAGCAGCCCGGACAGGGGGCGATCCTACGAGCAGTACTTC,CASSPDRGRSYEQYF
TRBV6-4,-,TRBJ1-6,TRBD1,TGTGCCAGCAGTCAGCACACAGGGGGGGCATCACCCCTCCACTTT,CASSQHTGGASPLHF
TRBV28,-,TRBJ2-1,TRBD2,TGTGCCAGCAGCCCCGCCGGCGGGAGGAATAATGAGCAGTTCTTC,CASSPAGGRNNEQFF
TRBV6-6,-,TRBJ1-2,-,TGTGCCAGCACCCTGAACTATGGCTACACCTTC,CASTLNYGYTF
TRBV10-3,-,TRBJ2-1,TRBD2,TGTGCCACCCTAGCGGACTACAATGAGCAGTTCTTC,CATLADYNEQFF
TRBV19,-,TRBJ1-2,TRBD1,TGTGCCAGTAGTATGGGGACAGGAGGGTATGGCTACACCTTC,CASSMGTGGYGYTF
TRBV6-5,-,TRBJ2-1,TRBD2,TGTGCCAGCAGTTACGAGCGGGGGGACAATGAGCAGTTCTTC,CASSYERGDNEQFF
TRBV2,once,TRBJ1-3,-,TGTGCCAGCAGTGAGGCCCGGGAGGGCCCCATATATTTT,CASSEAREGPIYF
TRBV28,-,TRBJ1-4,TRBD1,TGTGCCAGCAGTTCCCCCGGGACAGGGGGCGAAAAACTGTTTTTT,CASSSPGTGGEKLFF
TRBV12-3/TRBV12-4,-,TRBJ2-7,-,TGTGCCAGCAGCTGGGGGGGGCCCTACGAGCAGTACTTC,CASSWGGPYEQYF
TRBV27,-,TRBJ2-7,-,TGTGCCAGCAGTTTATGGGCAGGGAAGGATTACGAGCAGTACTTC,CASSLWAGKDYEQYF
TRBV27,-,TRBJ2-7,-,TGTGCCAGCAGTCTCGGGACTTCCTACGAGCAGTACTTC,CASSLGTSYEQYF
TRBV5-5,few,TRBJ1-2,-,TGTGCCAGCAGCTTGGTGTCCAGCGATACCTATGGCTACACCTTC,CASSLVSSDTYGYTF
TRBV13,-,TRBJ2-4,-,TGTGCCAGCAGCCGAAGGAGCGGCAAAAACATTCAGTACTTC,CASSRRSGKNIQYF
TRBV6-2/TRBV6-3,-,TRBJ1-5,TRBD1,TGTGCCAGCACCCCGACAGGGGATCAGCCCCAGCATTTT,CASTPTGDQPQHF
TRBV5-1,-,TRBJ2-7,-,TGCGCCAGCAGCTTGGGCGGGGTGGTTGGCGAGCAGTACTTC,CASSLGGVVGEQYF
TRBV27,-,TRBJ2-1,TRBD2,TGTGCCAGCAATCTCGGACTAGCGGACTACAATGAGCAGTTCTTC,CASNLGLADYNEQFF
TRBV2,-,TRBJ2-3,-,TGTGCCAGCAGGTCTAGCGGCACAGATACGCAGTATTTT,CASRSSGTDTQYF
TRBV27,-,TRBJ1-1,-,TGTGCCAGCAGACCCGCCGGCGGGGGCGACACTGAAGCTTTCTTT,CASRPAGGGDTEAFF
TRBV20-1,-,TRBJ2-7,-,TGCAGTGCTAGAAGCGGGTTCGAGCAGTACTTC,CSARSGFEQYF
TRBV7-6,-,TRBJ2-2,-,TGTGCCAGCAGCTTAGCCTATGCAGGGGGGCTAACCGGGGAGCTGTTTTTT,CASSLAYAGGLTGELFF
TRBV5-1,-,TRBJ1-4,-,TGCGCCAGCAGCTTGGCGGGAACTAATGAAAAACTGTTTTTT,CASSLAGTNEKLFF
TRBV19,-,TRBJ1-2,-,TGTGCCAGTAGTATCACAGACCGGGGTGGCTACACCTTC,CASSITDRGGYTF
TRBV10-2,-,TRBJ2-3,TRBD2,TGCGCCAGCAGTGGCCGATGGGGGGGTCGGACAGATACGCAGTATTTT,CASSGRWGGRTDTQYF
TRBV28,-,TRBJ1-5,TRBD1,TGTGCCAGCAGTTTAGGGTGGGGCCAGGGGGCGAGTTGGAATCAGCCCCAGCATTTT,CASSLGWGQGASWNQPQHF
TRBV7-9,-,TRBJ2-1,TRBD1,TGTGCCAGCAGCTTGCGGGACAGGAGTAAAAATGAGCAGTTCTTC,CASSLRDRSKNEQFF
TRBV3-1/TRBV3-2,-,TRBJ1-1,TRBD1,TGTGCCAGCAGCCTCCGGACAGGCTCCGATGAAGCTTTCTTT,CASSLRTGSDEAFF
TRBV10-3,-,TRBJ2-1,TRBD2,TGTGCCATCAGTGAGCCGGGACTAGTAGGAGATGAGCAGTTCTTC,CAISEPGLVGDEQFF
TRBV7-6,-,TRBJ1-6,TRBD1,TGTGCCAGCAGCCCCGGACAGGGCCGAAATTCACCCCTCCACTTT,CASSPGQGRNSPLHF
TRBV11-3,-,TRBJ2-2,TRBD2,TGTGCCAGCAGCGCACGGACTAGCGGAAACACCGGGGAGCTGTTTTTT,CASSARTSGNTGELFF
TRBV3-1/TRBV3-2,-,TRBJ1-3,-,TGTGCCAGCAGCCAAGTTCTCGGAAACACCATATATTTT,CASSQVLGNTIYF
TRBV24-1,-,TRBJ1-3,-,TGTGCCACCAGTGATGCGGCGGAGGACACCATATATTTT,CATSDAAEDTIYF
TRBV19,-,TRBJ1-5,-,TGTGCCAGTAGTCCGGGGGGCTGGAATCAGCCCCAGCATTTT,CASSPGGWNQPQHF
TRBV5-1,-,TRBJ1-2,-,TGCGCCAGCAGCGGGGAGGGCAGGGCCAGACGTTATGGCTACACCTTC,CASSGEGRARRYGYTF
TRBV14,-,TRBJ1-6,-,TGTGCCAGCAGCCCGAGGAGCTCCTATAATTCACCCCTCCACTTT,CASSPRSSYNSPLHF
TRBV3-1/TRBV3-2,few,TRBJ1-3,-,TGTGCCAGCAGCCAAGACCGCAGAGGAAACACCATATATTTT,CASSQDRRGNTIYF
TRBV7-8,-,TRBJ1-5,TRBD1,TGTGCCAGCAGCCCCGGGACAGGGAGCCAGACCCAGCATTTT,CASSPGTGSQTQHF
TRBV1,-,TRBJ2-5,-,TGCACCAGCAGCCAAGTATTGCGGCGGGAGACCCAGTACTTC,CTSSQVLRRETQYF